This T cell receptor (beta chain) was identified during a study of OX40 agonist ivuxolimab in advanced cancers. TCRdb keeps only in-frame clones here, not all; method: immunoSEQ multiplex PCR. The data hold some 34,000 clones, with around 84% observed a single time. V lost 5 bases, J lost 1 base, and 12 bases stayed unmatched. In germline, CDR1 is LNHDA, CDR2 SQIVND (reference sequence). The CDR3 spans 17 residues. The receptor's source is an adult with an advanced solid tumor such as melanoma, head and neck, liver or kidney cancer. The sample consisted of CD4+ or CD8+ T cells sorted from blood, taken in a trial of the OX40 agonist ivuxolimab. This chain links TRBV19 with TRBJ2-7, with 9 bases matching TRBD2. The CDR3 here is CASSFSTSGYSSYEQYF. CDR3 DNA sequence: TGTGCCAGTAGTTTCTCGACTAGCGGATATAGTTCCTACGAGCAGTACTTC. Full variable domain (missing parts from reference TRBV19 and TRBJ2-7): DGGITQSPKYLFRKEGQNVTLSCEQNLNHDAMYWYRQDPGQGLRLIYYSQIVNDFQKGDIAEGYSVSREKKESFPLTVTSAQKNPTAFYLCASSFSTSGYSSYEQYFGPGTRLTVT.